This T cell receptor (beta chain) is drawn from a study of shared clonotypes between healthy human individuals. General study results and limits: Estimated clonotype richness was generally higher in naive than memory subsets.

As to this clone: Antigen unknown.

Adult Caucasians living in Nashville, Tennessee made up all of the donors. Generated by immunoSEQ multiplex PCR, the TCRdb table keeps only in-frame clones and is missing some. Of around 2,000,000 clones in the sample, 90% to 95% are singletons; the top ten hold 0.13%. The CDR3 is made up of 15 amino acids. V was pared by 6 bases and J by 4 bases, with 16 bases between. Germline CDR1 and CDR2: SGHAT and FQNNGV. This receptor was identified in a man aged 18-30 years in good health. The chain combines TRBV11-2 with TRBJ2-1, with D hard to call. The sequencing sample was made of naive CD4+ T cells sorted from blood. Regarding subset: CD45RA+ positively selected. CDR3 residues: CASRLTARPYNEQFF. The CDR3 coding sequence is TGTGCCAGCAGATTAACTGCCCGACCTTACAATGAGCAGTTCTTC.